The rows below give T cell receptor beta chains drawn from one sample of a study of CD8+CD57+ T cells in acquired aplastic anemia. TCRdb re-analysed the reads in MiXCR, keeping a single row per CDR3 protein. The table has 110,000 or so distinct CDR3 sequences, under 60% seen once. Sequences were obtained from sorted CD4+, CD8+, or CD8+CD57+ T cells (not recorded which) from PBMCs. The receptors come from a human donor with aplastic anemia. Each CDR3 is given with its conserved first and last residue. The D gene is left open where the match is weak. For some rows the clone size is stated as once, few or many, or as a class when expanded; others skip it.

D gene: NA; J gene: TRBJ1-1; V gene: TRBV3-1; CDR3 length: 17; clone size: NA; CDR3 protein: CASSQESPAGTNTEAFF; CDR3 DNA: TGTGCCAGCAGCCAAGAGTCTCCGGCAGGGACCAACACTGAAGCTTTCTTT
D gene: NA; J gene: TRBJ2-7; V gene: TRBV20-1; CDR3 length: 14; clone size: NA; CDR3 protein: CSASKLFVLYEQYF; CDR3 DNA: TGCAGTGCTAGCAAGCTGTTTGTCCTCTACGAGCAGTACTTC
D gene: TRBD1; J gene: TRBJ2-1; V gene: TRBV11-3; CDR3 length: 16; clone size: few; CDR3 protein: CASSLGLGQGSNEQFF; CDR3 DNA: TGTGCCAGCAGCTTAGGCCTGGGACAGGGGTCCAATGAGCAGTTCTTC
D gene: TRBD1; J gene: TRBJ1-1; V gene: TRBV9; CDR3 length: 13; clone size: NA; CDR3 protein: CASSVGPQGEAFF; CDR3 DNA: TGTGCCAGCAGCGTAGGACCACAGGGGGAAGCTTTCTTT
D gene: NA; J gene: TRBJ2-7; V gene: TRBV10-3; CDR3 length: 13; clone size: many; CDR3 protein: CAMRDGGSCEQYF; CDR3 DNA: TGTGCCATGAGGGATGGGGGTTCCTGCGAGCAGTACTTC
D gene: NA; J gene: TRBJ1-6; V gene: TRBV19; CDR3 length: 13; clone size: few; CDR3 protein: CASSMRLDSPLHF; CDR3 DNA: TGTGCCAGTAGTATGAGGCTCGATTCACCCCTCCACTTT
D gene: NA; J gene: TRBJ1-1; V gene: TRBV9; CDR3 length: 13; clone size: NA; CDR3 protein: CASSVEGPTEAFF; CDR3 DNA: TGTGCCAGCAGCGTAGAAGGGCCCACTGAAGCTTTCTTT
D gene: TRBD2; J gene: TRBJ2-7; V gene: TRBV6-1; CDR3 length: 14; clone size: once; CDR3 protein: CASRLAGDSDEQYF; CDR3 DNA: TGTGCCAGCAGATTAGCGGGAGACAGCGACGAGCAGTACTTC
D gene: TRBD2; J gene: TRBJ2-7; V gene: TRBV16; CDR3 length: 16; clone size: many; CDR3 protein: CASSQSILAGPLEQYF; CDR3 DNA: TGTGCCAGCAGCCAATCGATACTAGCGGGACCCCTCGAGCAGTACTTC
D gene: TRBD1; J gene: TRBJ2-1; V gene: TRBV4-3; CDR3 length: 14; clone size: NA; CDR3 protein: CASSQDRGDRGQFF; CDR3 DNA: TGCGCCAGCAGCCAAGATAGGGGGGACAGGGGGCAGTTCTTC
D gene: NA; J gene: TRBJ2-1; V gene: TRBV12-3/TRBV12-4; CDR3 length: 14; clone size: NA; CDR3 protein: CASSLSGSANEQFF; CDR3 DNA: TGTGCCAGCAGTTTAAGCGGTTCCGCTAATGAGCAGTTCTTC
D gene: TRBD1; J gene: TRBJ2-5; V gene: TRBV29-1; CDR3 length: 14; clone size: NA; CDR3 protein: CSVPTGAGQETQYF; CDR3 DNA: TGCAGCGTCCCGACAGGGGCCGGGCAAGAGACCCAGTACTTC
D gene: NA; J gene: TRBJ1-1; V gene: TRBV6-2/TRBV6-3; CDR3 length: 11; clone size: many; CDR3 protein: CASSTDSEAFF; CDR3 DNA: TGTGCCAGCAGCACGGACAGTGAAGCTTTCTTT
D gene: NA; J gene: TRBJ2-7; V gene: TRBV27; CDR3 length: 13; clone size: many; CDR3 protein: CASSSLLGVEQYF; CDR3 DNA: TGTGCCAGCAGTTCCCTTTTAGGGGTCGAGCAGTACTTC
D gene: TRBD1; J gene: TRBJ1-6; V gene: TRBV10-3; CDR3 length: 14; clone size: NA; CDR3 protein: CAISRGQGDSPLHF; CDR3 DNA: TGTGCCATCAGCCGGGGACAGGGGGATTCACCCCTCCACTTT
D gene: NA; J gene: TRBJ2-1; V gene: TRBV7-8; CDR3 length: 14; clone size: NA; CDR3 protein: CASSFSGRDNEQFF; CDR3 DNA: TGTGCCAGCAGCTTTTCGGGGCGAGACAATGAGCAGTTCTTC
D gene: TRBD2; J gene: TRBJ2-5; V gene: TRBV5-6; CDR3 length: 14; clone size: many; CDR3 protein: CASSAWGEGETQYF; CDR3 DNA: TGTGCCAGCAGCGCATGGGGGGAGGGAGAGACCCAGTACTTC
D gene: NA; J gene: TRBJ2-7; V gene: TRBV28; CDR3 length: 13; clone size: many; CDR3 protein: CASVERGGYEQYF; CDR3 DNA: TGTGCCAGCGTAGAAAGAGGCGGGTACGAGCAGTACTTC
D gene: TRBD1; J gene: TRBJ1-1; V gene: TRBV2; CDR3 length: 12; clone size: NA; CDR3 protein: CAIPGGNTEAFF; CDR3 DNA: TGTGCCATCCCAGGGGGAAACACTGAAGCTTTCTTT
D gene: TRBD1; J gene: TRBJ2-7; V gene: TRBV7-2; CDR3 length: 14; clone size: NA; CDR3 protein: CASSLVQGPYEQYF; CDR3 DNA: TGTGCCAGCAGCTTAGTACAGGGGCCCTACGAGCAGTACTTC
D gene: NA; J gene: TRBJ1-2; V gene: TRBV19; CDR3 length: 14; clone size: NA; CDR3 protein: CASSSSTLNYGYTF; CDR3 DNA: TGTGCCAGCAGCTCTTCGACACTTAACTATGGCTACACCTTC
D gene: NA; J gene: TRBJ2-5; V gene: TRBV7-8; CDR3 length: 16; clone size: few; CDR3 protein: CASSLGLAINGETQYF; CDR3 DNA: TGTGCCAGCAGCTTAGGCCTAGCGATCAATGGAGAGACCCAGTACTTC
D gene: TRBD1; J gene: TRBJ1-6; V gene: TRBV25-1; CDR3 length: 18; clone size: few; CDR3 protein: CASSDPGTGGGTNSPLHF; CDR3 DNA: TGTGCCAGCAGTGATCCCGGGACAGGGGGGGGTACTAATTCACCCCTCCACTTT
D gene: NA; J gene: TRBJ2-5; V gene: TRBV7-9; CDR3 length: 14; clone size: NA; CDR3 protein: CASSPQGSQETQYF; CDR3 DNA: TGTGCCAGCAGCCCTCAGGGAAGTCAAGAGACCCAGTACTTC
D gene: TRBD1; J gene: TRBJ2-7; V gene: TRBV29-1; CDR3 length: 16; clone size: NA; CDR3 protein: CSVGVAGTASSYEQYF; CDR3 DNA: TGCAGCGTTGGGGTCGCCGGGACAGCAAGCTCCTACGAGCAGTACTTC
D gene: TRBD2; J gene: TRBJ2-1; V gene: TRBV6-4; CDR3 length: 15; clone size: few; CDR3 protein: CASSTGTTAYNEQFF; CDR3 DNA: TGTGCCAGCAGTACCGGGACTACCGCCTACAATGAGCAGTTCTTC
D gene: TRBD2; J gene: TRBJ2-3; V gene: TRBV5-1; CDR3 length: 18; clone size: NA; CDR3 protein: CASSLSLAGALGMDTQYF; CDR3 DNA: TGCGCCAGCAGCTTGTCACTAGCGGGGGCCCTGGGAATGGATACGCAGTATTTT
D gene: NA; J gene: TRBJ1-1; V gene: TRBV9; CDR3 length: 15; clone size: many; CDR3 protein: CASSYVGVGRAEAFF; CDR3 DNA: TGTGCCAGCAGCTACGTAGGGGTTGGGAGAGCTGAAGCTTTCTTT
D gene: NA; J gene: TRBJ2-7; V gene: TRBV2; CDR3 length: 14; clone size: NA; CDR3 protein: CASSEEGLGYKQYF; CDR3 DNA: TGTGCCAGCAGTGAAGAGGGATTGGGCTACAAGCAGTACTTC
D gene: NA; J gene: TRBJ2-1; V gene: TRBV7-9; CDR3 length: 12; clone size: few; CDR3 protein: CASSLGMSEQFF; CDR3 DNA: TGTGCCAGCAGCTTGGGAATGAGTGAGCAGTTCTTC
D gene: NA; J gene: TRBJ1-2; V gene: TRBV20-1; CDR3 length: 14; clone size: NA; CDR3 protein: CSARDEEHDYGYTF; CDR3 DNA: TGCAGTGCTAGAGATGAGGAACACGACTATGGCTACACCTTC
D gene: TRBD2; J gene: TRBJ2-3; V gene: TRBV12-3/TRBV12-4; CDR3 length: 16; clone size: NA; CDR3 protein: CASSFEEGGNTDTQYF; CDR3 DNA: TGTGCCAGCAGCTTCGAGGAGGGAGGGAACACAGATACGCAGTATTTT
D gene: TRBD1; J gene: TRBJ2-7; V gene: TRBV6-5; CDR3 length: 14; clone size: NA; CDR3 protein: CASSYTTGSYEQYF; CDR3 DNA: TGTGCCAGCAGTTACACGACAGGGTCCTACGAGCAGTACTTC
D gene: TRBD1; J gene: TRBJ2-7; V gene: TRBV24-1; CDR3 length: 13; clone size: few; CDR3 protein: CATSGDSTYEQYF; CDR3 DNA: TGTGCCACCAGTGGGGACAGCACCTACGAGCAGTACTTC
D gene: TRBD1; J gene: TRBJ2-1; V gene: TRBV11-2; CDR3 length: 17; clone size: NA; CDR3 protein: CASTRQGPLSSYNEQLF; CDR3 DNA: TGTGCCAGCACCAGACAGGGGCCCCTAAGCTCCTACAATGAGCAGCTCTTC
D gene: NA; J gene: TRBJ2-7; V gene: TRBV20-1; CDR3 length: 13; clone size: once; CDR3 protein: CSASVGSSYEQYF; CDR3 DNA: TGCAGTGCTAGTGTTGGAAGCTCCTACGAGCAGTACTTC
D gene: TRBD1; J gene: TRBJ1-5; V gene: TRBV11-1; CDR3 length: 16; clone size: many; CDR3 protein: CASSGQGALRNQPQHF; CDR3 DNA: TGTGCCAGCTCAGGACAGGGGGCCTTACGCAATCAGCCCCAGCATTTT
D gene: TRBD2; J gene: TRBJ2-1; V gene: TRBV24-1; CDR3 length: 17; clone size: few; CDR3 protein: CATSTIETSGQGNEQFF; CDR3 DNA: TGTGCCACCAGTACCATTGAGACTAGCGGCCAAGGGAATGAGCAGTTCTTC
D gene: TRBD2; J gene: TRBJ2-1; V gene: TRBV24-1; CDR3 length: 14; clone size: NA; CDR3 protein: CATPLAGEYNEQFF; CDR3 DNA: TGTGCCACTCCACTAGCGGGAGAATACAATGAGCAGTTCTTC
D gene: NA; J gene: TRBJ2-7; V gene: TRBV7-9; CDR3 length: 14; clone size: NA; CDR3 protein: CASTLIGSTYEQYF; CDR3 DNA: TGTGCCAGCACCCTTATCGGGAGCACCTACGAGCAGTACTTC
D gene: TRBD1; J gene: TRBJ1-5; V gene: TRBV7-9; CDR3 length: 13; clone size: few; CDR3 protein: CASTGTGNQPQHF; CDR3 DNA: TGTGCCAGCACAGGGACAGGCAATCAGCCCCAGCATTTT
D gene: NA; J gene: TRBJ2-7; V gene: TRBV10-2; CDR3 length: 12; clone size: NA; CDR3 protein: CASSASGYEQYF; CDR3 DNA: TGCGCCAGCAGTGCGTCGGGCTACGAGCAGTACTTC
D gene: NA; J gene: TRBJ1-2; V gene: TRBV25-1; CDR3 length: 14; clone size: NA; CDR3 protein: CASSDRYGLYGYTF; CDR3 DNA: TGTGCCAGCAGTGATCGGTACGGCCTGTACGGCTACACCTTC
D gene: NA; J gene: TRBJ1-1; V gene: TRBV7-9; CDR3 length: 12; clone size: NA; CDR3 protein: CASQLMNTEAFF; CDR3 DNA: TGTGCCAGCCAACTAATGAACACTGAAGCTTTCTTT
D gene: NA; J gene: TRBJ2-7; V gene: TRBV20-1; CDR3 length: 14; clone size: NA; CDR3 protein: CSASAPDGTYEQYF; CDR3 DNA: TGCAGTGCTAGTGCCCCGGACGGAACCTACGAGCAGTACTTC
D gene: NA; J gene: TRBJ1-2; V gene: TRBV14; CDR3 length: 15; clone size: many; CDR3 protein: CASSQFGLANYGYTF; CDR3 DNA: TGTGCCAGCAGCCAATTTGGGTTAGCTAACTATGGCTACACCTTC
D gene: TRBD1; J gene: TRBJ2-3; V gene: TRBV20-1; CDR3 length: 14; clone size: NA; CDR3 protein: CSARGTGGGDTQYF; CDR3 DNA: TGCAGTGCTAGGGGCACAGGGGGCGGAGATACGCAGTATTTT
D gene: NA; J gene: TRBJ2-2; V gene: TRBV24-1; CDR3 length: 14; clone size: NA; CDR3 protein: CATSEPVNTGELFF; CDR3 DNA: TGTGCCACCAGTGAACCCGTGAACACCGGGGAGCTGTTTTTT
D gene: NA; J gene: TRBJ2-5; V gene: TRBV6-5; CDR3 length: 16; clone size: NA; CDR3 protein: CASSYSRAGEQETQYF; CDR3 DNA: TGTGCCAGCAGTTACTCGAGGGCAGGAGAACAAGAGACCCAGTACTTC
D gene: NA; J gene: TRBJ2-7; V gene: TRBV27; CDR3 length: 11; clone size: NA; CDR3 protein: CASGRALEQYF; CDR3 DNA: TGTGCCAGTGGACGGGCCCTCGAGCAGTACTTC
D gene: TRBD2; J gene: TRBJ2-1; V gene: TRBV7-6; CDR3 length: 13; clone size: NA; CDR3 protein: CASSNGRANEQFF; CDR3 DNA: TGTGCCAGCAGCAACGGGAGGGCCAATGAGCAGTTCTTC
D gene: NA; J gene: TRBJ1-1; V gene: TRBV2; CDR3 length: 12; clone size: many; CDR3 protein: CAGGTLNTEAFF; CDR3 DNA: TGTGCCGGGGGGACCTTGAACACTGAAGCTTTCTTT
D gene: NA; J gene: TRBJ1-2; V gene: TRBV6-2/TRBV6-3; CDR3 length: 13; clone size: many; CDR3 protein: CASHLGGDRGYTF; CDR3 DNA: TGTGCCAGTCATCTCGGGGGGGATCGTGGCTACACCTTC
D gene: NA; J gene: TRBJ1-6; V gene: TRBV2; CDR3 length: 14; clone size: few; CDR3 protein: CASSNRDLNSPLHF; CDR3 DNA: TGTGCCAGCAGCAACCGGGATTTAAATTCACCCCTCCACTTT
D gene: TRBD2; J gene: TRBJ2-7; V gene: TRBV11-1; CDR3 length: 17; clone size: NA; CDR3 protein: CASSSTGLAGGRYEQYF; CDR3 DNA: TGTGCCAGCAGCTCCACAGGACTAGCGGGGGGCAGATACGAGCAGTACTTC